This TCR beta chain was sequenced during a study of human T cells and chemical hapten exposure. Whole-study context: Slight differences in pooled library volume were the main source of varying TCR yields across samples. Study-wide points: TCRs exceeding 1 in 1000 frequency stayed unchanged with DPC sensitization.

This CDR3 spans 12 amino acids. The V end was cut by 5 bases, the J end by 3 bases, with 7 bases between. For the library, individual cDNA molecules each received unique molecular identifiers. The authors' processing: Samples contained a median of 95,638 TCRs, with a range of roughly 23,224 to 700,000. MiXCR, run by TCRdb on the reads, gives a single entry per CDR3 protein. V and J calls and clone size were set by TCRdb, not the authors. The table lists 95,000 to 150,000 distinct CDR3 sequences, 8.5% of them singletons. Someone pulled total RNA out of unfractionated whole blood. The table lists this clonotype with many counts. Its antigen is undetermined.

Sequencing was performed on whole blood. The rearrangement links TRBV12-3 or TRBV12-4 to TRBJ1-1, with unresolved D. The source of this sequence is a human donor in good health. Some clones in this sample may be carry-over from other donors' samples. The CDR3: CASSLTDTEAFF. In nucleotides, the CDR3 is TGTGCCAGCAGTCTTACCGACACTGAAGCTTTCTTT.